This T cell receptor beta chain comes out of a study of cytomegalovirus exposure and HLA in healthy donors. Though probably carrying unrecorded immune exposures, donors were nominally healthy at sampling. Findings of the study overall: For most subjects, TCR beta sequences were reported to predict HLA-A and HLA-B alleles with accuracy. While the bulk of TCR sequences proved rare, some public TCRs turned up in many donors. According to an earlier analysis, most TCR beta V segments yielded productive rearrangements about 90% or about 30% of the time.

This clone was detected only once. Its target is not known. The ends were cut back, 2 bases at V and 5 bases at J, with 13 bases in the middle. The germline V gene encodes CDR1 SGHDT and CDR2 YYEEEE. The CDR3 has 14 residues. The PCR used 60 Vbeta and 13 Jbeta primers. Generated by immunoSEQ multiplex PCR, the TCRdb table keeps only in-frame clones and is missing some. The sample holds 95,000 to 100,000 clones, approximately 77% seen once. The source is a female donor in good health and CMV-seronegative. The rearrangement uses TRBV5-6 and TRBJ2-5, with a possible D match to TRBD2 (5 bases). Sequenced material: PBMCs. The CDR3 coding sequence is TGTGCCAGCAGCTTTGCACCTAGAGGGGAGACCCAGTACTTC. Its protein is CASSFAPRGETQYF.